Listed below are T cell receptor beta chains from one sample, sequenced in a study of identical twins. In TCRdb, the 5' RACE reads were re-called with MiXCR into one record per CDR3 protein. In the table there are around 680,000 distinct CDR3 sequences, 8.5% to 9% of which are singletons. In addition, the sample was reused for a study of yellow fever vaccine responses in identical twins.

Sample: PBMCs. All receptors come from a woman in her late teens or twenties in good health. The CDR3 runs from the conserved cysteine through the conserved F or W. The size field is filled for only some rows; it gives once, few, many or a size class.

CDR3aa	v_gene	j_gene	abundance
CASSRDGHSRETQYF	TRBV6-2/TRBV6-3	TRBJ2-5	.
CASSQVGGRASTDTQYF	TRBV3-1	TRBJ2-3	.
CASSSSGRHSYEQYF	TRBV6-5	TRBJ2-7	many
CASSLGGPALNTQYF	TRBV12-3/TRBV12-4	TRBJ2-3	few
CATSREPGVGEQYF	TRBV15	TRBJ2-7	many
CASSLERGTADTQYF	TRBV12-3/TRBV12-4	TRBJ2-3	.
CAWENTGAAYEQYF	TRBV30	TRBJ2-7	few
CSARAPHRDLETQYF	TRBV20-1	TRBJ2-5	.
CASSLVGREKLFF	TRBV5-1	TRBJ1-4	.
CASSLSNSAGVVSLHF	TRBV12-3/TRBV12-4	TRBJ1-6	few
CASSLGPGQGLFHEKLFF	TRBV11-2	TRBJ1-4	few
CASSQVLAGLSNNEQFF	TRBV4-3	TRBJ2-1	many
CASSLTQGAGFYEQYF	TRBV3-1	TRBJ2-7	few
CASSLAQTINEQFF	TRBV7-9	TRBJ2-1	.
CASSHGQASYNEQFF	TRBV14	TRBJ2-1	.
CSASGSSYNEQFF	TRBV20-1	TRBJ2-1	many
CASISGREQYF	TRBV6-2/TRBV6-3	TRBJ2-7	.
CASSYREPTQETQYF	TRBV5-1	TRBJ2-5	few
CASSSTGQGYYEQYF	TRBV5-1	TRBJ2-7	many
CAWSSQDKFGKKLFF	TRBV30	TRBJ1-4	few
CASCPAIAGRSYEQYF	TRBV3-1	TRBJ2-7	.
CASSDGRVDTQYF	TRBV6-1	TRBJ2-3	.
CATGPDTQYF	TRBV25-1	TRBJ2-3	.
CASSPTPPASYNEQFF	TRBV12-3/TRBV12-4	TRBJ2-1	few
CASSSNREWNTEAFF	TRBV5-1	TRBJ1-1	many
CASSYRENQFF	TRBV6-2/TRBV6-3	TRBJ2-1	few
CSARGGGITDTQYF	TRBV20-1	TRBJ2-3	.
CASSFALHSYNSPLHF	TRBV7-9	TRBJ1-6	few
CASGQKLAGALQETQYF	TRBV14	TRBJ2-5	.
CASSIGQGGTDTQYF	TRBV5-6	TRBJ2-3	.
CASSLDQGRAFF	TRBV5-1	TRBJ1-1	.
CASSGTSGTTGELFF	TRBV6-2/TRBV6-3	TRBJ2-2	.
CASTVVGFGGGSTF	TRBV7-2	TRBJ1-2	.
CASSGDRNSNQPQHF	TRBV2	TRBJ1-5	many
CSVMTGDDEQYF	TRBV29-1	TRBJ2-7	once
CASSRRQGNTGELFF	TRBV12-3/TRBV12-4	TRBJ2-2	few
CASSLAVGNTGELFF	TRBV5-1	TRBJ2-2	many
CASSPRGPPYNEQFF	TRBV3-1	TRBJ2-1	.
CASSLGRRGAGGWEEQFF	TRBV11-2	TRBJ2-1	few
CASFPRQRPNTQYF	TRBV25-1	TRBJ2-3	.
CASSVAVSPGELFF	TRBV9	TRBJ2-2	few
CASSQNHPTDTQYF	TRBV3-1	TRBJ2-3	many
CASTSSGNTGELFF	TRBV5-1	TRBJ2-2	many
CASSFTGTPSDEQYF	TRBV6-5	TRBJ2-7	few
CASSLTGPFTGELFF	TRBV5-1	TRBJ2-2	few
CASSRRTATDQEKLFF	TRBV4-3	TRBJ1-4	.